The rows below give T cell receptor beta chains drawn from one sample of a study of blood T cell repertoires in COVID-19. Assay used: immunoSEQ multiplex PCR; TCRdb lists only in-frame clones, some missing. The sample yields more than 25,000 clones, approximately 86% seen once. Sequencing was done on a sample of peripheral blood. Receptors originate from a man in his 60s with active COVID-19. The CDR3 runs from the conserved cysteine through the conserved F or W. D genes are given only for firm matches. A clone size is listed for some rows: how often the clone was seen (once, few, many), or a class if it is expanded.

size	V	J	D	DNA	CDR3
NA	TRBV2	TRBJ1-1	TRBD1	TGTGCCAGCCGGGACAGGAGATTGGCCCTTACTCTGAACACTGAAGCTTTCTTT	CASRDRRLALTLNTEAFF
NA	TRBV7-3	TRBJ1-1	TRBD1	TGTGCCAGCAGCTTAACGGGAGGGACAGGGGCTTCTGAAGCTTTCTTT	CASSLTGGTGASEAFF
NA	TRBV6-5	TRBJ1-1	NA	TGTGCCAGCAGTTACGCGGTGAACACTGAAGCTTTCTTT	CASSYAVNTEAFF
NA	TRBV18	TRBJ2-3	NA	TGTGCCAGCTCAACTATCCTAGCGAGTAGCACAGATACGCAGTATTTT	CASSTILASSTDTQYF
NA	TRBV7-2	TRBJ1-6	NA	TGTGCCAGCAGCCCCGTAGCAAATTCACCCCTCCACTTT	CASSPVANSPLHF
NA	TRBV19	TRBJ1-2	TRBD1	TGTGCCAGTAGCTTAGGGGGCGGCTACACCTTC	CASSLGGGYTF
NA	TRBV7-3	TRBJ1-2	TRBD1	TGTGCCAGCAGCTTAGGAGGACAGGGAAAAGAGGGCTACACCTTC	CASSLGGQGKEGYTF
NA	TRBV4-2	TRBJ2-2	NA	TGTGCCAGCAGCCAAGAGGGGCGGTCCCCCGGGGAGCTGTTTTTT	CASSQEGRSPGELFF
NA	TRBV5-1	TRBJ1-2	NA	TGCGCCAGCAGCTTGGGTGGGGCCTATGGCTACACCTTC	CASSLGGAYGYTF
once	TRBV6-5	TRBJ2-2	NA	TGTGCCAGCAGGAGGAACACCGGGGAGCTGTTTTTT	CASRRNTGELFF
NA	TRBV2	TRBJ1-6	NA	TGTGCCAGCAGTGAAGTGGAGACAGCTTATTCACCCCTCCACTTT	CASSEVETAYSPLHF
NA	TRBV30	TRBJ1-1	NA	TGTGCCTGGAGTGTTAGTACGAACACTGAAGCTTTCTTT	CAWSVSTNTEAFF
once	TRBV1	TRBJ2-5	NA	TGCACCAGCAGCCAAGACAACAGGGAGACCCGGGAGACCCAGTACTTC	CTSSQDNRETRETQYF
NA	TRBV28	TRBJ2-3	NA	TGTGCCAGCAGCACTAGCAAGCCGGGCGGGGGCACAGATACGCAGTATTTT	CASSTSKPGGGTDTQYF
NA	TRBV6-5	TRBJ2-4	NA	TGTGCCAGCAGCTTAACGGGTGGCAAAAACATTCAGTACTTC	CASSLTGGKNIQYF
once	TRBV5-8	TRBJ2-3	TRBD2	TGTGCCAGCAGCTTGAGCGGGGGGGCCAGCACAGATACGCAGTATTTT	CASSLSGGASTDTQYF
NA	TRBV7-2	TRBJ2-7	TRBD1	TGTGCCAGCAGCTTAGCGACCCAGGGGGCCCGCTACGAGCAGTACTTC	CASSLATQGARYEQYF
NA	TRBV15	TRBJ2-7	TRBD2	TGTGCCACCAGCAGAGGCGCAGCGGGGGGAATCTCCTACGAGCAGTACTTC	CATSRGAAGGISYEQYF
once	TRBV6-5	TRBJ1-4	TRBD1	TGTGCCAGCAGACCCGACAGGGCGTCTAATGAAAAACTGTTTTTT	CASRPDRASNEKLFF
NA	TRBV27	TRBJ2-7	TRBD2	TGTGCCAGCAGTTTAGGGATTACGGGGGGAACGTTTGAGCAGTACTTC	CASSLGITGGTFEQYF
once	TRBV10-3	TRBJ2-5	TRBD1	TGTGCCACCTCACCCTTTCTCCAGACAGGGGGTACTCAAGAGACCCAGTACTTC	CATSPFLQTGGTQETQYF
NA	TRBV5-6	TRBJ1-5	TRBD1	TGTGCCTCCTCGAGACAGGGGTTTCAGCCCCAGCATTTT	CASSRQGFQPQHF
NA	TRBV4-1	TRBJ1-5	TRBD1	TGCGCCAGCAGCCAAGATTTTATTACGAGGACAGGGATTCGTCAGCCCCAGCATTTT	CASSQDFITRTGIRQPQHF
NA	TRBV6-5	TRBJ2-5	NA	TGTGCCAGTACCCAAGGGGGGGTAGAGACCCAGTACTTC	CASTQGGVETQYF
NA	TRBV6-5	TRBJ2-7	TRBD1	TGTGCCAGCAGAGGGGGCTGGGGTAACGAGCAGTACTTC	CASRGGWGNEQYF
NA	TRBV4-2	TRBJ2-7	TRBD2	TGTGCCAGCAGCCATGGACTAGCGGAGGCCTACGAGCAGTACTTC	CASSHGLAEAYEQYF
NA	TRBV27	TRBJ2-2	TRBD1	TGTGCCAGCAAGAGGGACAGAGAATCAGGTTACACCGGGGAGCTGTTTTTT	CASKRDRESGYTGELFF
NA	TRBV5-4	TRBJ1-3	NA	TGTGCCAGCAGCAGGGACACTACGAGCTCTGGAAACACCATATATTTT	CASSRDTTSSGNTIYF
NA	TRBV28	TRBJ1-5	NA	TGTGCCAGCAGTTTATTGGAGGGAAGGAGCAATCAGCCCCAGCATTTT	CASSLLEGRSNQPQHF
NA	TRBV6-2/TRBV6-3	TRBJ2-7	TRBD1	TGTGCCAGCAGTTTAGACAGGGTCTCCTACGAGCAGTACTTC	CASSLDRVSYEQYF
NA	TRBV19	TRBJ2-1	NA	TGTGCCAGTAGTACCAGATACAATGAGCAGTTCTTC	CASSTRYNEQFF
NA	TRBV23-1	TRBJ1-2	NA	TGCGCCAGCAGTCTCCCGGACAAGATCTATGGCTACACCTTC	CASSLPDKIYGYTF
NA	TRBV11-2	TRBJ1-1	NA	TGTGCCAGCAGCTTAGGACAGGCGAACACTGAAGCTTTCTTT	CASSLGQANTEAFF
NA	TRBV5-1	TRBJ1-3	TRBD1	TGCGCCAGCAGCTTGGGGACAGGTGGAAACACCATATATTTT	CASSLGTGGNTIYF
NA	TRBV6-6	TRBJ1-4	NA	TGTGCCTGTCAGGATTTGGGTGAAAAACTGTTTTTT	CACQDLGEKLFF
NA	TRBV27	TRBJ1-1	TRBD1	TGTGCCAGCAGCCTGACAGGGGATGGTACTGAAGCTTTCTTT	CASSLTGDGTEAFF
once	TRBV28	TRBJ2-1	NA	TGTGCCAGCAGATTACAAGACACCAGGGGTAATGAGCAGTTCTTC	CASRLQDTRGNEQFF
NA	TRBV19	TRBJ1-2	NA	TGTGCCAGTAGTATGACAGCGGGGGTCGGCTACACCTTC	CASSMTAGVGYTF
NA	TRBV28	TRBJ1-2	NA	TGTGCCAGCAGTTATCTCGACATTTACTATGGCTACACCTTC	CASSYLDIYYGYTF
NA	TRBV2	TRBJ1-2	NA	TGTGCCAGCAGTGGCAGGACTCATGGCTACACCTTC	CASSGRTHGYTF
NA	TRBV30	TRBJ2-3	TRBD2	TGTGCCTGGAGCGGTAGCGGGTTGGGAGATACGCAGTATTTT	CAWSGSGLGDTQYF
once	TRBV6-5	TRBJ2-7	TRBD2	TGTGCCAGCAGTTCGGAGACTAGCGGGGCCACAAAGTACTTC	CASSSETSGATKYF
NA	TRBV6-5	TRBJ1-2	TRBD1	TGTGCCAGCAGTCGGACAGGGGCGTCGTATGGCTACACCTTC	CASSRTGASYGYTF
NA	TRBV19	TRBJ2-7	NA	TGTGCCAGTAGTTCCCGGGAAAGTTCCTACGAGCAGTACTTC	CASSSRESSYEQYF
NA	TRBV7-7	TRBJ2-1	NA	TGTGCTAGCAGCCCACAGGGTGGACGTCGATATGGGGATGAGCAGTTCTTC	CASSPQGGRRYGDEQFF
NA	TRBV16	TRBJ1-4	NA	TGTGCCAGCAGCCAATTAGGAGGGGAAGGTGAAAAACTGTTTTTT	CASSQLGGEGEKLFF